This T cell receptor beta chain was identified in a study of human T cells and chemical hapten exposure. Looking at the study overall: Researchers reported sensitizing an approximately 2 cm by approximately 2 cm upper inner arm skin site with 2% DPC. DPC (0.01%) was patch tested on the upper back and read at 6 days.

The V end lost 6 bases, the J end lost 6 bases, and 15 bases lay between the germline ends. The CDR3 runs to 13 residues. TCRdb re-called the RACE reads with MiXCR, one entry per CDR3 protein. The sample holds fewer than 500,000 distinct CDR3 sequences; more than 4.5% are singletons and the top ten take around 2%. Time point meaning: patch test 1, 2 weeks after DPC sensitization. This sample's treatment: therapeutic diphenylcyclopropenone sensitization with weekly scalp DPC. Extraction yielded total RNA from whole blood (unfractionated). This clonotype was detected many times. The input for sequencing was whole blood, taken in connection with sensitization to the hapten diphenylcyclopropenone (DPC). The genes are TRBV12-3 or TRBV12-4 and TRBJ2-7; D unclear. The receptor was isolated from a woman in her 50s with alopecia areata. Some clones in this sample may be carry-over from other donors' samples. CDR3 in amino acids: CASSPPAVREQYF. CDR3 in DNA: TGTGCCAGCAGCCCCCCGGCTGTCCGCGAGCAGTACTTC.